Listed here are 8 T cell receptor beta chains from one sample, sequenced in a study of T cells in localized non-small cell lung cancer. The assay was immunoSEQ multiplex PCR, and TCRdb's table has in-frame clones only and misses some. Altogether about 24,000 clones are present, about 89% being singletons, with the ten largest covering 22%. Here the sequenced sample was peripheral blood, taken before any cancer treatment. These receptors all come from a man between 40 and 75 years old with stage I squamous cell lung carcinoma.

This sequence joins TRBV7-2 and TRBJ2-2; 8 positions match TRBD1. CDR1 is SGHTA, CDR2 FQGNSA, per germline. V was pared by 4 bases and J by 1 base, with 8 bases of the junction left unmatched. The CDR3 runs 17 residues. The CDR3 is CASSSIAGTGNTGELFF. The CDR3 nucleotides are TGTGCCAGCAGCTCAATAGCCGGGACAGGGAACACCGGGGAGCTGTTTTTT. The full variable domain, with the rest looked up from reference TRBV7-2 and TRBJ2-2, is GAGVSQSPSNKVTEKGKDVELRCDPISGHTALYWYRQSLGQGLEFLIYFQGNSAPDKSGLPSDRFSAERTGGSVSTLTIQRTQQEDSAVYLCASSSIAGTGNTGELFFGEGSRLTVL.

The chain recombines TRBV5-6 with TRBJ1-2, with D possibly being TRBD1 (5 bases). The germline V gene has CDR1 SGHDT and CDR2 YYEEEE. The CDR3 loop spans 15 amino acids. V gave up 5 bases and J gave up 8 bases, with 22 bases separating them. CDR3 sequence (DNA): TGTGCCAGCAGTTTCCCCCTGGGGCGCCCCCCGGGCTACACCTTC. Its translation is CASSFPLGRPPGYTF.

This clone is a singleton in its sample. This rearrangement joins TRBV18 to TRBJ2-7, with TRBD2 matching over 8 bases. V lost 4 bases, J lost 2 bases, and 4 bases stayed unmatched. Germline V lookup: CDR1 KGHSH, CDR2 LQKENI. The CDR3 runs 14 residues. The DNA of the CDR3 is TGTGCCAGCTCACAAGCGGGGGATACCTACGAGCAGTACTTC. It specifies CASSQAGDTYEQYF.

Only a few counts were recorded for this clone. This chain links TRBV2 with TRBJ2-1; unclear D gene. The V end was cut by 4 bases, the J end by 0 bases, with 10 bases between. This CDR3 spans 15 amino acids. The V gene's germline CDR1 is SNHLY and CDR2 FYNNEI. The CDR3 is CASSVTDNSYNEQFF. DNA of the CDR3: TGTGCCAGCAGTGTGACGGATAACTCCTACAATGAGCAGTTCTTC.

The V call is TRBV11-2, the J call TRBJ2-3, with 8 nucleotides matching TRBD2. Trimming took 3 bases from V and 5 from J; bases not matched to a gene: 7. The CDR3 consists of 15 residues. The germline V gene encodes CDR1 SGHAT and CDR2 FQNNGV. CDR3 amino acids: CASSLTGGAGDTQYF. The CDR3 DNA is TGTGCCAGCAGCTTGACGGGGGGGGCTGGAGATACGCAGTATTTT.

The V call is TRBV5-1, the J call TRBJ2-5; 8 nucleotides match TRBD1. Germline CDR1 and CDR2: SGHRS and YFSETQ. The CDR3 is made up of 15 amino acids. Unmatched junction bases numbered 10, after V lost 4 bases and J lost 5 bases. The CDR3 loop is CASSQTGAVWETQYF. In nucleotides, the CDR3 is TGCGCCAGCAGCCAGACAGGGGCAGTTTGGGAGACCCAGTACTTC.

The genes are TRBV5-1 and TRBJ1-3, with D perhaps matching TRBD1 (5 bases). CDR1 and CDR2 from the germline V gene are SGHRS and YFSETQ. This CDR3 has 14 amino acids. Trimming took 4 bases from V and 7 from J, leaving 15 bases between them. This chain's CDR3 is CASSPGEGANTIYF. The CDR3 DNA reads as TGCGCCAGCAGCCCGGGGGAGGGAGCGAACACCATATATTTT.

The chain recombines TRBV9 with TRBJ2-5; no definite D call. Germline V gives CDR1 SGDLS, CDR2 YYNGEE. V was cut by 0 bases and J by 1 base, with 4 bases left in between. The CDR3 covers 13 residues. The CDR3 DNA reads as TGTGCCAGCAGCGTAGGGGTCCAAGAGACCCAGTACTTC. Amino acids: CASSVGVQETQYF. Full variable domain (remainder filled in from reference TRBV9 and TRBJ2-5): DSGVTQTPKHLITATGQRVTLRCSPRSGDLSVYWYQQSLDQGLQFLIQYYNGEERAKGNILERFSAQQFPDLHSELNLSSLELGDSALYFCASSVGVQETQYFGPGTRLLVL.